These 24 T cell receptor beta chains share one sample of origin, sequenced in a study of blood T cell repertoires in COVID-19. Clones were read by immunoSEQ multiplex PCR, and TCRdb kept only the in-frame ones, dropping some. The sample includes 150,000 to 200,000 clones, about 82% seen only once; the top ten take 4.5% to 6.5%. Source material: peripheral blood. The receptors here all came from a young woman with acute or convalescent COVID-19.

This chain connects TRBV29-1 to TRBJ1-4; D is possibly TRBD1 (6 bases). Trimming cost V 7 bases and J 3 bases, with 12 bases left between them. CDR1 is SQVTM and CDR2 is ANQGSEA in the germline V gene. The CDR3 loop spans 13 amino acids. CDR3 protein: CSGRDTPNEKLFF. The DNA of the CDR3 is TGCAGCGGCCGGGACACCCCTAATGAAAAACTGTTTTTT.

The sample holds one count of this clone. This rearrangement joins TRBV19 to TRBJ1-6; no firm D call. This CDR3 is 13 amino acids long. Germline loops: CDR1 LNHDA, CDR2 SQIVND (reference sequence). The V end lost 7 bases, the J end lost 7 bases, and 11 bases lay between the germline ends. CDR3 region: CASKERYNSPLHF. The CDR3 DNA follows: TGTGCCAGTAAGGAGAGGTACAATTCACCCCTCCACTTT.

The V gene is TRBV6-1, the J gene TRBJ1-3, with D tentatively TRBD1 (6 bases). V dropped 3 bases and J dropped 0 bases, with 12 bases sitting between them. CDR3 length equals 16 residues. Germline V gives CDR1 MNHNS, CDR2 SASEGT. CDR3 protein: CASSDRDKSSGNTIYF. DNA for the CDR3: TGTGCCAGCAGTGACCGGGACAAGAGCTCTGGAAACACCATATATTTT.

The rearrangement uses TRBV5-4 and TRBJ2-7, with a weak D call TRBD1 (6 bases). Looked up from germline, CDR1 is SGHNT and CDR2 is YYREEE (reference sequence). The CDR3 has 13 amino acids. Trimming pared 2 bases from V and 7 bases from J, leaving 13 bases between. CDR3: CASSLQGLEEQYF. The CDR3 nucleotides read TGTGCCAGCAGCTTACAGGGTCTGGAGGAGCAGTACTTC.

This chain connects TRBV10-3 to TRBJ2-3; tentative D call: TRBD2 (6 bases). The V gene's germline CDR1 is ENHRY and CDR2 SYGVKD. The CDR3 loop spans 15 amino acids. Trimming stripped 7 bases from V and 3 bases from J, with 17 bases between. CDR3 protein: CAIKPGTPGTDTQYF. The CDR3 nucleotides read TGTGCCATCAAACCCGGGACTCCCGGAACAGATACGCAGTATTTT.

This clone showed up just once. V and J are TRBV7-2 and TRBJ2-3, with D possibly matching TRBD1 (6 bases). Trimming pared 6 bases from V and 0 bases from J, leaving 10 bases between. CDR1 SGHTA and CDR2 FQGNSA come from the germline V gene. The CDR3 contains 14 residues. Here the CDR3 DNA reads TGTGCCAGCAGATACAGGGCTAGCACAGATACGCAGTATTTT. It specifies CASRYRASTDTQYF.

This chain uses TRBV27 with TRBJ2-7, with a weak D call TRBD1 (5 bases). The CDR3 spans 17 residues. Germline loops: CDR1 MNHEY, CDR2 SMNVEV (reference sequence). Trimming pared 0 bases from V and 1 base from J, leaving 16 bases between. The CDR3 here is CASSLSIRQGKSYEQYF. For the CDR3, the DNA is TGTGCCAGCAGTTTATCGATAAGGCAGGGAAAGTCCTACGAGCAGTACTTC.

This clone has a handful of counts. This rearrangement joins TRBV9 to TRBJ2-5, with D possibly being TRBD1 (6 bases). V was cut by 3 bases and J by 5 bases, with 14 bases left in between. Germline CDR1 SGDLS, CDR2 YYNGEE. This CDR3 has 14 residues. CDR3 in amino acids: CASSETQGGETQYF. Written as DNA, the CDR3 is TGTGCCAGCAGCGAGACACAGGGCGGTGAGACCCAGTACTTC.

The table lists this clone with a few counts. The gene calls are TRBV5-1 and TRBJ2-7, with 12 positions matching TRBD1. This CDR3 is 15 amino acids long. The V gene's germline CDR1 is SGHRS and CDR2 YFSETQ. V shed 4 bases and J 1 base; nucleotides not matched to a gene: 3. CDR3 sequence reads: CASSVGQGASYEQYF. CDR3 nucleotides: TGCGCCAGCAGCGTGGGACAGGGGGCTTCCTACGAGCAGTACTTC.

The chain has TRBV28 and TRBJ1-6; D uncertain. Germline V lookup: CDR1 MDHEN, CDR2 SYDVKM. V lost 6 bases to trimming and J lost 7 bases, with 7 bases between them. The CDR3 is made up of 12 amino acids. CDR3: CASRVTNSPLHF. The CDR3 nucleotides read TGTGCCAGCAGGGTTACAAATTCACCCCTCCACTTT.

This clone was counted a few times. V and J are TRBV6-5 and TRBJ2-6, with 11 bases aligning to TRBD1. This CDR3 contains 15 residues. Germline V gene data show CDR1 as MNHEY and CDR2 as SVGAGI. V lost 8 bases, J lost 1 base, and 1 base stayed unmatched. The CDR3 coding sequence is TGTGCCAGCGGACAGGGGGCATCTGGGGCCAACGTCCTGACTTTC. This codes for CASGQGASGANVLTF.

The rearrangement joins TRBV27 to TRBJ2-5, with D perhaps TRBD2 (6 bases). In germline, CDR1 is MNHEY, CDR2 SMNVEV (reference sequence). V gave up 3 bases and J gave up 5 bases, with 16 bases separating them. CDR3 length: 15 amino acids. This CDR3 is CASSLLMGGKETQYF. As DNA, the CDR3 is TGTGCCAGCAGTTTGCTGATGGGGGGAAAGGAGACCCAGTACTTC.

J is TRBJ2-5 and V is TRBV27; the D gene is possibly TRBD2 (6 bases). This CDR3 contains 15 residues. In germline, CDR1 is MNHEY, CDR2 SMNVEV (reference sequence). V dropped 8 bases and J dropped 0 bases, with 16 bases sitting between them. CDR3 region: CASAVGEVDQETQYF. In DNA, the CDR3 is TGTGCCAGCGCTGTCGGGGAGGTTGACCAAGAGACCCAGTACTTC.

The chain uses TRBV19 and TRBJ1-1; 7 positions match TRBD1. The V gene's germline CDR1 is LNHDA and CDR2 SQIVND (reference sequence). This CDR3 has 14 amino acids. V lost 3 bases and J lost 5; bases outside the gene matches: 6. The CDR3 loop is CASSMARGRTEAFF. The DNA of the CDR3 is TGTGCCAGTAGTATGGCCAGGGGGAGAACTGAAGCTTTCTTT.

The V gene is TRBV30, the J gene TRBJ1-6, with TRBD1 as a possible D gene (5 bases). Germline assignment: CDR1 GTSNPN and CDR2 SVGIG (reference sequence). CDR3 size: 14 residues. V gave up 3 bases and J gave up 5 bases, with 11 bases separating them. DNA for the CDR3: TGTGCCTGGAGGTCCCAGGGAAATAATTCACCCCTCCACTTT. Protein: CAWRSQGNNSPLHF.

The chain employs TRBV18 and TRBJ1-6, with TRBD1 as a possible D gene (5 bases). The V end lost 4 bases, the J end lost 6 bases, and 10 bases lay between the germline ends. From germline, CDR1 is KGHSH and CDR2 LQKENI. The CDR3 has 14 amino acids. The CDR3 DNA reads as TGTGCCAGCTCACAGACAGAGCTTAATTCACCCCTCCACTTT. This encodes CASSQTELNSPLHF.

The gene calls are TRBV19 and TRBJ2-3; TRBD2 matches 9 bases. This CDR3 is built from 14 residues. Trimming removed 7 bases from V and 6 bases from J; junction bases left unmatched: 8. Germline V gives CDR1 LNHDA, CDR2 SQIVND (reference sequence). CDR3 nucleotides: TGTGCCAGTACCCCGCGGGAGGGGGGGGATACGCAGTATTTT. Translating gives CASTPREGGDTQYF.

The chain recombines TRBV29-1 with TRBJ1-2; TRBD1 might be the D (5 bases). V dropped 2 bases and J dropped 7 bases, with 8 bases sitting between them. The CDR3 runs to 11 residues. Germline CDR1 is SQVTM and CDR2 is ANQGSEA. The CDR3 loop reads CSVEWGVGYTF. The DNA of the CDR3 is TGCAGCGTTGAATGGGGGGTTGGCTACACCTTC.

Written as DNA, the CDR3 is TGTGCCAGCAGTCTCCGACTGACCACAACCTACGAGCAGTACTTC. This translates into CASSLRLTTTYEQYF. The chain carries TRBV6-4 and TRBJ2-7; D not resolved. Per the germline V gene, CDR1 is MRHNA and CDR2 is SNTAGT. This CDR3 spans 15 amino acids. Trimming took 5 bases from V and 2 from J, leaving 16 bases between them.

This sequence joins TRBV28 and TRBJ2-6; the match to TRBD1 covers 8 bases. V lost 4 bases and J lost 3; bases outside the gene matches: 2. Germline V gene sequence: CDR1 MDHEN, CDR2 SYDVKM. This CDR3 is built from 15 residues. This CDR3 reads CASSSGGRGANVLTF. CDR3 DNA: TGTGCCAGCAGTTCAGGGGGCCGTGGGGCCAACGTCCTGACTTTC.

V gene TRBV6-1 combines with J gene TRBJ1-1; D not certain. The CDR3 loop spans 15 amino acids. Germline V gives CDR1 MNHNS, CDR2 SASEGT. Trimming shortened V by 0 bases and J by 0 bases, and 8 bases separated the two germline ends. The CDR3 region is CASSEARRMNTEAFF. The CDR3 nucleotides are TGTGCCAGCAGTGAAGCGCGAAGAATGAACACTGAAGCTTTCTTT.

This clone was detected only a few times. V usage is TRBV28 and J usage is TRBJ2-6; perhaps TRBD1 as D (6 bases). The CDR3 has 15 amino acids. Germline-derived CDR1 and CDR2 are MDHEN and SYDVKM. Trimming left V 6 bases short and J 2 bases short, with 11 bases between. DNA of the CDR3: TGTGCCAGCAGCCCGACAGGTCCTGGGGCCAACGTCCTGACTTTC. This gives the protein CASSPTGPGANVLTF.

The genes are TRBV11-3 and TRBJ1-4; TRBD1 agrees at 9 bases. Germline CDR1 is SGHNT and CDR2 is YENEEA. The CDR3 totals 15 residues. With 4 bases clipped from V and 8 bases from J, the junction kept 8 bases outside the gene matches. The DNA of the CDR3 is TGTGCCAGCAGCTCCGGGACAGGGATAAGCGAAAAACTGTTTTTT. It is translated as CASSSGTGISEKLFF.

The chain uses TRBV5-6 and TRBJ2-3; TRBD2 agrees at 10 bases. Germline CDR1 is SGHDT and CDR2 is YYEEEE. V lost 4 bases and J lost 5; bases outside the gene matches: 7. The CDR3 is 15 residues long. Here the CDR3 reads CASSRPLAGKDTQYF. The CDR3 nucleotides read TGTGCCAGCAGCAGACCACTAGCGGGGAAAGATACGCAGTATTTT. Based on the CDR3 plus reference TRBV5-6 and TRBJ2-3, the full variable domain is DAGVTQSPTHLIKTRGQQVTLRCSPKSGHDTVSWYQQALGQGPQFIFQYYEEEERQRGNFPDRFSGHQFPNYSSELNVNALLLGDSALYLCASSRPLAGKDTQYFGPGTRLTVL.